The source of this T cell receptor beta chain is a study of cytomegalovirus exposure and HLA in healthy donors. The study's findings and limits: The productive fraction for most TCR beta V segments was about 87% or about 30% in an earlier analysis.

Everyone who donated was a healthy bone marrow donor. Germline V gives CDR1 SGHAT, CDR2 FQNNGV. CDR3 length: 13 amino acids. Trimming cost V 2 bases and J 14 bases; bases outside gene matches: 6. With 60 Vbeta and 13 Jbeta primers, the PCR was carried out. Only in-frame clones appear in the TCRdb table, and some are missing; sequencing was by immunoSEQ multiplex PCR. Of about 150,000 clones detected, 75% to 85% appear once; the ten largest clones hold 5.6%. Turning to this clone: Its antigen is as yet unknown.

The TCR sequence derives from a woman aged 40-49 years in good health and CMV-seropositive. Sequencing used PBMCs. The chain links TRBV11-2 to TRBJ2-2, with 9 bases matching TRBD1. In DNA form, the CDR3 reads TGTGCCAGCAGCTTAAACCGGGACAGGGCACTGTTTTTT. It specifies CASSLNRDRALFF.